This TCR beta chain was found in a study of blood T cell repertoires in COVID-19. At the level of the study: Specimens from acute and convalescent COVID-19 originated in the United States, Italy and Spain.

Per the original methods: Using reference gene primer amplification, nucleated cell counts were estimated. TCRdb keeps only in-frame clones here, not all; method: immunoSEQ multiplex PCR. The DNA gave D and trimming, while V, J and clone size come from that table. The table records under 300,000 clones, roughly 90% of them present only once. V shed 1 base, J shed 3 bases, and the junction held 9 bases outside the gene matches. In germline, CDR1 is SGHRS, CDR2 YFSETQ. This CDR3 has 16 amino acids. The sequence was collected from a man aged 30 to 45 who had recovered from COVID-19. The V and J genes are TRBV5-1 and TRBJ1-1, with 7 bases lining up with TRBD1. The specimen was peripheral blood. DNA for the CDR3: TGCGCCAGCAGCTTGTCTTCGCAGGGGGTATACACTGAAGCTTTCTTT. Its protein is CASSLSSQGVYTEAFF.